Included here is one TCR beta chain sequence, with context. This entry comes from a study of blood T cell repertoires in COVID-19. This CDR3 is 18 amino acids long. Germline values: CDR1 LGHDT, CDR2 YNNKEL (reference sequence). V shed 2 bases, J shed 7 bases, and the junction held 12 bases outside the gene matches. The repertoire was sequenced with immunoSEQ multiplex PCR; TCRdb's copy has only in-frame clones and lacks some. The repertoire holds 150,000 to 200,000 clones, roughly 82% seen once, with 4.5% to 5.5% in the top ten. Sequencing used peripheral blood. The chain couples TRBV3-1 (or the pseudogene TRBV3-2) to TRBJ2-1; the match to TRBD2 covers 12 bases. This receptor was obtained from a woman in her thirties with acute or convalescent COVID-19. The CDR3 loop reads CASSQYLAGGPPGNEQFF. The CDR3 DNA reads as TGTGCCAGCAGCCAATATCTAGCGGGGGGGCCGCCTGGGAATGAGCAGTTCTTC.